This T cell receptor beta chain was captured by sequencing in a study of persistence of HIV-infected CD4 T cells (dated by TCRdb to 2019 to 2021). Turning to the overall study: Suppressive ART had been received by participants for a median of about eight years. In the cross-participant TCR cluster analysis, under ten participants were included for CMV and more than five participants were included for Gag. TCRbeta sequencing assessed the clonality of all cells in each sorted population, while proviral sequencing assessed the clonality of infected cells. Peripheral blood samples of up to 180 mL were taken at multiple time points, with the exception of a couple of participants who underwent leukapheresis at a single time point. CMV- and HIV-1 Gag-responding CD4+ T cells were isolated from ART-treated individuals so that antigen-driven clonal expansion of HIV-1-infected cells could be examined. Broader findings and caveats from the paper: Restriction of bulk TCR analyses to the rare CMV-responding cells that actually carried HIV-1 proviruses was not possible. Enrichment of degenerate expanded CDR3beta sequences was found in antigen-responding cells, suggesting convergent selection of CD4+ responses to CMV and Gag. A correlation was observed between TCR oligoclonality and proviral oligoclonality within the same sorted populations. Significantly lower TCRbeta richness was observed in CMV- and Gag-responding cells than in anti-CD3/anti-CD28-responding cells, and higher oligoclonality was observed in CMV-responding cells than in CD3/CD28-stimulated and Gag-responding cells. The study involved few individuals and tested only a limited range of antigens.

The treatment or condition label of this sample denotes: suppressive antiretroviral therapy. A pool of overlapping HIV-1 Gag 15-mer peptides, at 1 ug per peptide per mL, was used to stimulate the cells. CD4+ T cells that responded were sorted based on upregulation of both CD40 ligand and CD69. Participants were HIV-1-infected adults who started suppressive ART during chronic infection. Participants had undetectable plasma HIV-1 RNA below 50 copies/mL for at least 4 years. To be included, participants needed a CD4+ T cell count above 400 cells/uL and a positive CMV serology. Before stimulation, PBMCs were isolated using density centrifugation and depleted of CD8+ T cells. For less than 20 hours, CD8-depleted PBMCs were stimulated with anti-CD28/CD49d costimulation, a CD40-blocking antibody, and enfuvirtide, which was added to prevent new infections. Cell sorting was performed on a Beckman Coulter MoFlo Legacy or XDP sorter, and dead cells were excluded with propidium iodide. Genomic DNA was extracted using the QIAamp DNA Mini Kit for samples with more than one million cells and using the Quick-DNA Microprep Kit for all other samples.

The immunoSEQ hsTCRB assay version 4 in survey mode was used to sequence TCRbeta repertoires from genomic DNA. For TCRbeta sequencing, genomic DNA was diluted to 9.5 to 10 ng/uL, and up to 1 ug was used per sample. In the original analysis: Analysis of the TCRbeta data was done in ImmunoSeq Analyzer 3.0, and diversity was computed on productive nucleotide rearrangements. The improved Chao index was used to estimate lower-bound TCR diversity, and the Gini coefficient was used to estimate clonality using the Immunarch R package. When different nucleotide rearrangements encoded the same CDR3beta amino acid sequence, each rearrangement was treated as a distinct clonotype. TCRbeta sequences significantly enriched in antigen-responding cells relative to anti-CD3/anti-CD28-activated cells were identified by differential abundance analysis. TCRs were clustered by predicted peptide-MHC specificity with GLIPH2, both within individual participants and across merged participant data sets. The immuneACCESS repertoire file appears here via TCRdb, limited to in-frame rearrangements. These files lack a portion of the clones; in checked studies, under half of the deficit traces to unresolved V genes, and the cause of the others is not known. V and J calls and clone size are given by that table; D and trimming were obtained from the DNA. In this sample the table shows roughly 20,000 clones, less than 75% of which occur a single time. Under 2.5% of the sample lies in the top ten.

V loses 4 bases, J loses 4 bases, and the germline ends lie 12 bases apart. Inclusive of the bounding cysteine and phenylalanine, the CDR3 is 14 residues long. Only the CDR3 DNA stays, 42 bases, in frame from base 1. The germline V gene (reference sequence) sets CDR1 to SGHKS and CDR2 to YYEKEE. With regard to this clone: The clone's antigen remains unknown. One base away there is no much larger clone; base qualities are not given.

The input for sequencing was CD4+ T cells sorted from PBMCs after approximately 20-hour stimulation, taken from a patient who received antiretroviral therapy. The label giving this sample's cell subset or site can be read as: CD40L+CD69+ CD4 T cells responding to HIV-1 Gag peptides. The TCR was taken from an adult woman with HIV who was CMV-seropositive. The chain is made from TRBV5-5 and TRBJ2-1; possibly the D gene is TRBD2, per 6 matching bases. The base sequence is TGTGCCAGCAGCCGAACCGGGGGATACAATGAGCAGTTCTTC. This sequence encodes CASSRTGGYNEQFF.